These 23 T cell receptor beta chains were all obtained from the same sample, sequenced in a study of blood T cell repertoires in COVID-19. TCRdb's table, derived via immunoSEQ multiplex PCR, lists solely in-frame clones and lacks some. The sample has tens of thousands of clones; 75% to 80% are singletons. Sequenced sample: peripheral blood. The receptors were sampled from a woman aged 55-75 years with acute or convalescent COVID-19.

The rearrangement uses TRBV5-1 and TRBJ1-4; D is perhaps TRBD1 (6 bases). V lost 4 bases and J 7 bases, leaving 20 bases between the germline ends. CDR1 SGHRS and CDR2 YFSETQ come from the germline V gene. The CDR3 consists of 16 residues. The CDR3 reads CASSTAGASRVEKLFF. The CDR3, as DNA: TGCGCCAGCAGCACAGCAGGGGCCAGTAGGGTTGAAAAACTGTTTTTT.

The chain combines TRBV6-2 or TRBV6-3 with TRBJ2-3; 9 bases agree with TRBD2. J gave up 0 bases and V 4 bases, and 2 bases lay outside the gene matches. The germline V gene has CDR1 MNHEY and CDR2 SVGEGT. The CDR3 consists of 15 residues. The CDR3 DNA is TGTGCCAGCAGTTCGCGGGGGGGGAGCACAGATACGCAGTATTTT. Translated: CASSSRGGSTDTQYF.

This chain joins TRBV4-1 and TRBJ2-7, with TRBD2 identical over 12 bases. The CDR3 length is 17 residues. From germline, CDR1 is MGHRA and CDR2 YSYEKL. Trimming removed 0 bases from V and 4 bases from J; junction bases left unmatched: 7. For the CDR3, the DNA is TGCGCCAGCAGCCAAGACCCGGGACTAGCGGGCCTATACGAGCAGTACTTC. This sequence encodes CASSQDPGLAGLYEQYF.

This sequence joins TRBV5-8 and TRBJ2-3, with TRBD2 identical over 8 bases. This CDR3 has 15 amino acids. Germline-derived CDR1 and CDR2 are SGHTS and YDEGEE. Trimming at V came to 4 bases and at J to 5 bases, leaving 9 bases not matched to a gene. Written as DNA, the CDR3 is TGTGCCAGCAGCCCCGCGGGGGGTTGGGGAGATACGCAGTATTTT. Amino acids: CASSPAGGWGDTQYF. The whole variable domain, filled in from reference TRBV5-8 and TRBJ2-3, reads EAGVTQSPTHLIKTRGQQATLRCSPISGHTSVYWYQQALGLGLQFLLWYDEGEERNRGNFPPRFSGRQFPNYSSELNVNALELEDSALYLCASSPAGGWGDTQYFGPGTRLTVL.

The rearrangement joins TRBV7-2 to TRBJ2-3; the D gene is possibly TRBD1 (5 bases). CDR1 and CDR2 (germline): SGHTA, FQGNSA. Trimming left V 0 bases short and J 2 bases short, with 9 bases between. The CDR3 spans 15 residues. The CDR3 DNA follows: TGTGCCAGCAGCTTAGCGGCAGGGCCCACAGATACGCAGTATTTT. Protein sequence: CASSLAAGPTDTQYF.

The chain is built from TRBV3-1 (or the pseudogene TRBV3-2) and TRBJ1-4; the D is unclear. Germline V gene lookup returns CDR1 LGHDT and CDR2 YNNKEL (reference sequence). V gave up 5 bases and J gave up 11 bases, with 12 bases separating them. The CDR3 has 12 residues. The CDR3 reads CASSERGWKLFF. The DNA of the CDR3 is TGTGCCAGCAGCGAACGGGGTTGGAAACTGTTTTTT.

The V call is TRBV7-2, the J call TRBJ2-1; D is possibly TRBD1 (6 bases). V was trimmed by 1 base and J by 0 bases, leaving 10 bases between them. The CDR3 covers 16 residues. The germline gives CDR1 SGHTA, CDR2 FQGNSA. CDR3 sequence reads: CASSLGGRGSYNEQFF. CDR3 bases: TGTGCCAGCAGCTTAGGTGGCAGGGGCTCCTACAATGAGCAGTTCTTC.

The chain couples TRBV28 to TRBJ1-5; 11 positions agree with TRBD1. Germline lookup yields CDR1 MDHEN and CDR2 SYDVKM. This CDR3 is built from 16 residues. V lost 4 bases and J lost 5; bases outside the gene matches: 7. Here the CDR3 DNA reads TGTGCCAGCAGTTCCTGGACAGGGGGCTCCGATCAGCCCCAGCATTTT. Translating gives CASSSWTGGSDQPQHF.

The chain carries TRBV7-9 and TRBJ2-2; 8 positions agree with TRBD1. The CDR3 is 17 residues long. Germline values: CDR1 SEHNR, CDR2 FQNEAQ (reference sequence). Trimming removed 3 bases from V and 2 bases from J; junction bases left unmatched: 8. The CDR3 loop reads CASSFPRTGFNTGELFF. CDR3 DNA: TGTGCCAGCAGCTTTCCCCGGACAGGGTTTAACACCGGGGAGCTGTTTTTT.

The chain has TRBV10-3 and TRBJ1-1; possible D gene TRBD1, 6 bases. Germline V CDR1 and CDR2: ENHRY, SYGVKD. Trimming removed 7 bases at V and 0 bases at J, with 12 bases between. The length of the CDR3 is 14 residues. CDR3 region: CAIKLGQLNTEAFF. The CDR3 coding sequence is TGTGCCATCAAGCTAGGACAGCTGAACACTGAAGCTTTCTTT.

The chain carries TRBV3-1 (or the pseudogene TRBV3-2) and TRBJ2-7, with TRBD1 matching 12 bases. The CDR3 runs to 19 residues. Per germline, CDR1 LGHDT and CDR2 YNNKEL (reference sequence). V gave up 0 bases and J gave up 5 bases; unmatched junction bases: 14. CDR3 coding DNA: TGTGCCAGCAGCCAAGACGCCCGGGACAGGGGGCCATTGTTGAACGAGCAGTACTTC. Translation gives CASSQDARDRGPLLNEQYF.

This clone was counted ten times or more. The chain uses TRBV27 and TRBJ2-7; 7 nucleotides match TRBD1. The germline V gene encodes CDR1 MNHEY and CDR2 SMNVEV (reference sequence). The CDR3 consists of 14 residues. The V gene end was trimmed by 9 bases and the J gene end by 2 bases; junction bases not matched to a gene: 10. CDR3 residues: CASTRTGITYEQYF. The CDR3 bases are TGTGCCAGTACAAGGACAGGCATTACCTACGAGCAGTACTTC.

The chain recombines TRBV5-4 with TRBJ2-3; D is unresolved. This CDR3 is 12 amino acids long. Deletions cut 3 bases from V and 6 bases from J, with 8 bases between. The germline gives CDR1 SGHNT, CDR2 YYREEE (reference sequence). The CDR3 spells CASSSVSDTQYF. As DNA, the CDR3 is TGTGCCAGCAGCTCAGTCTCGGATACGCAGTATTTT.

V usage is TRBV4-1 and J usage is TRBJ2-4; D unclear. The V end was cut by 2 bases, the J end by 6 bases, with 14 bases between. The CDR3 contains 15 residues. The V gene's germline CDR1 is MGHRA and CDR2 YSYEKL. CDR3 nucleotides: TGCGCCAGCAGCCAATCCTTCTCTTCCCCAAACATTCAGTACTTC. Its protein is CASSQSFSSPNIQYF.

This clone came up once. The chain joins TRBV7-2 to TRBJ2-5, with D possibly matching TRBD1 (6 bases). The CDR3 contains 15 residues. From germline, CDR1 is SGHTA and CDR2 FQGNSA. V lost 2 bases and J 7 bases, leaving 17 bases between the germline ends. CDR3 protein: CASSLLRQAYGTQYF. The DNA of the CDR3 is TGTGCCAGCAGCTTACTGAGACAGGCTTATGGGACCCAGTACTTC.

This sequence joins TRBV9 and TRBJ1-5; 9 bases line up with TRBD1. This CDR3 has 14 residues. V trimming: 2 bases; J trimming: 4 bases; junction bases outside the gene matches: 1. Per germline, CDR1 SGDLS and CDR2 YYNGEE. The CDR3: CASSVGTGNQPQHF. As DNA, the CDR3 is TGTGCCAGCAGCGTCGGGACAGGGAATCAGCCCCAGCATTTT.

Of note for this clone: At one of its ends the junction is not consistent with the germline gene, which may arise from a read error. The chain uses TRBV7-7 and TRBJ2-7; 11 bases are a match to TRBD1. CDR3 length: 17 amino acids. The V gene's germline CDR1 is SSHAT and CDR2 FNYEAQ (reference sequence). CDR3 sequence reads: CASSPPGTGGQSNEQYF. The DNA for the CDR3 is TGTGCTAGCAGCCCGCCCGGGACAGGGGGGCAGTCCAACGAGCAGTACTTC.

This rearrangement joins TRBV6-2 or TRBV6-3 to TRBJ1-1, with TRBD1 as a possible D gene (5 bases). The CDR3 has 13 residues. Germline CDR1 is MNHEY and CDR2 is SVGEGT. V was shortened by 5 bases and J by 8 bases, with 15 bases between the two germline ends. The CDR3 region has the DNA TGTGCCAGCAGTAACTTTGCGGGGCTGGAAGCTTTCTTT. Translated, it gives CASSNFAGLEAFF.

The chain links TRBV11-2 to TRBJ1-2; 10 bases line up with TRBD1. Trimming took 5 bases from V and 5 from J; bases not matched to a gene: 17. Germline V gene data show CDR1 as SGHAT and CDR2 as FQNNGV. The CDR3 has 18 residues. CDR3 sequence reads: CASSRTGTGALWRYGYTF. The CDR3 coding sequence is TGTGCCAGCAGCCGGACCGGGACAGGGGCATTATGGCGATATGGCTACACCTTC.

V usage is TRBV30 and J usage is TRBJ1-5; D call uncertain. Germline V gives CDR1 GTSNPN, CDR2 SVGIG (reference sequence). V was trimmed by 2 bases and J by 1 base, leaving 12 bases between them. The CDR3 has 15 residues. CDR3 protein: CAWSLEPRSNQPQHF. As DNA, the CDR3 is TGTGCCTGGAGTCTCGAACCGAGAAGCAATCAGCCCCAGCATTTT.

CDR3: CASSPQLNYGYTF. DNA for the CDR3: TGTGCCAGCAGTCCACAGCTAAACTATGGCTACACCTTC. The genes are TRBV12-3 or TRBV12-4 and TRBJ1-2; unclear D gene. The CDR3 sequence is 13 residues long. The V end was cut by 5 bases, the J end by 2 bases, with 9 bases between.

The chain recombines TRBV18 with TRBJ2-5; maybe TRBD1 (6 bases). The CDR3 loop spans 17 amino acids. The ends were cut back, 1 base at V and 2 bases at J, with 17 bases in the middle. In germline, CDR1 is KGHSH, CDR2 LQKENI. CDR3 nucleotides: TGTGCCAGCTCACCACGCGCCTCAGGGGACCAACAAGAGACCCAGTACTTC. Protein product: CASSPRASGDQQETQYF.

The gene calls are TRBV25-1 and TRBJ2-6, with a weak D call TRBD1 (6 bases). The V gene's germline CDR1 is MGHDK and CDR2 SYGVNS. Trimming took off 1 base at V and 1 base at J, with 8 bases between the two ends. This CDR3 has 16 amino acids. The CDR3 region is CASSESRGSGANVLTF. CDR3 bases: TGTGCCAGCAGTGAATCCAGGGGTTCTGGGGCCAACGTCCTGACTTTC.